The T cell receptor (beta chain) described here comes from a study of blood T cell repertoires in COVID-19. For the study at large: Samples taken during acute and convalescent COVID-19 were collected in the United States, Italy and Spain. In each case, the material was cDNA or gDNA derived from T cells, B-cell-depleted T cells, or PBMCs.

This clone was picked up a small number of times. Authors' analysis steps: The authors estimated nucleated cell counts from reference gene primer amplification. The protocol was immunoSEQ multiplex PCR, while the TCRdb copy is restricted to in-frame clones and leaves out a portion. The V and J calls and the clone size are those of that table, but D and trimming were determined from the DNA. The data hold about 160,000 clones, with around 83% observed a single time. This CDR3 contains 12 residues. V was clipped by 6 bases and J by 6 bases, with 11 bases between them. This receptor was obtained from a man between 35 and 55 years old with acute or convalescent COVID-19. The sequencing input was peripheral blood. The V gene is TRBV12-3 or TRBV12-4, the J gene TRBJ1-2; possible D gene TRBD1, 5 bases. The DNA of the CDR3 is TGTGCCAGCAGCCCGGGGGGAAATGGCTACACCTTC. Translating gives CASSPGGNGYTF.